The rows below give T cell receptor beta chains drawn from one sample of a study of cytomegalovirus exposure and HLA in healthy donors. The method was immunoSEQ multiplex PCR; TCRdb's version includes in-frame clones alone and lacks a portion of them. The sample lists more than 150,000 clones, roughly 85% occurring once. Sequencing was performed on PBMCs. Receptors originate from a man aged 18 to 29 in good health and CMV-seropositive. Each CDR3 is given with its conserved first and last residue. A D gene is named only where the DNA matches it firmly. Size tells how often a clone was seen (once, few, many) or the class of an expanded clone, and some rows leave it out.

CDR3: CASSVVRQRRHNEQFF
DNA: TGTGCCAGCAGCGTAGTTCGACAGAGGAGACACAATGAGCAGTTCTTC
D: .
size: .
J: TRBJ2-1
V: TRBV9

CDR3: CASSLGQEANYGYTF
DNA: TGTGCCAGCAGTTTGGGACAGGAAGCTAACTATGGCTACACCTTC
D: TRBD1
size: .
J: TRBJ1-2
V: TRBV6-5

CDR3: CASSDGDSGTDTQYF
DNA: TGTGCCAGCAGCGACGGGGACAGTGGCACAGATACGCAGTATTTT
D: TRBD1
size: .
J: TRBJ2-3
V: TRBV9

CDR3: CASSIVWTGNYNEQFF
DNA: TGTGCCAGTAGTATCGTTTGGACAGGGAACTACAATGAGCAGTTCTTC
D: TRBD1
size: .
J: TRBJ2-1
V: TRBV19

CDR3: CASSLQGIYSNQPQHF
DNA: TGTGCCAGCAGCCTGCAGGGGATATATAGCAATCAGCCCCAGCATTTT
D: .
size: once
J: TRBJ1-5
V: TRBV7-8

CDR3: CASSSAREGNTEAFF
DNA: TGTGCCAGCAGCTCCGCGCGGGAGGGAAACACTGAAGCTTTCTTT
D: .
size: .
J: TRBJ1-1
V: TRBV7-9

CDR3: CASSVDLAGGVQETQYF
DNA: TGTGCCAGCAGCGTAGACCTAGCGGGGGGAGTCCAAGAGACCCAGTACTTC
D: TRBD2
size: .
J: TRBJ2-5
V: TRBV9

CDR3: CASSLVGGPGLAGWVEQFF
DNA: TGTGCCAGCAGCTTAGTAGGGGGCCCGGGACTAGCGGGGTGGGTTGAGCAGTTCTTC
D: TRBD2
size: .
J: TRBJ2-1
V: TRBV11-2

CDR3: CASRPRDSNQPQHF
DNA: TGTGCCAGCAGACCCCGGGACAGTAATCAGCCCCAGCATTTT
D: TRBD1
size: .
J: TRBJ1-5
V: TRBV27

CDR3: CASSQARGTSGELFF
DNA: TGCGCCAGCAGCCAAGCCCGGGGGACTTCCGGGGAGCTGTTTTTT
D: .
size: few
J: TRBJ2-2
V: TRBV4-3

CDR3: CSGLAGGPYNEQFF
DNA: TGCAGCGGACTAGCGGGGGGGCCCTACAATGAGCAGTTCTTC
D: TRBD2
size: .
J: TRBJ2-1
V: TRBV29-1

CDR3: CASVQGAGETQYF
DNA: TGTGCCAGCGTACAGGGGGCCGGGGAGACCCAGTACTTC
D: TRBD1
size: .
J: TRBJ2-5
V: TRBV6-5

CDR3: CASSTSRVVSYEQYF
DNA: TGTGCCAGCAGCACCTCACGGGTCGTCTCCTACGAGCAGTACTTC
D: .
size: .
J: TRBJ2-7
V: TRBV21-1

CDR3: CASSSGDSNQPQHF
DNA: TGTGCCAGCAGCTCAGGGGATAGCAATCAGCCCCAGCATTTT
D: .
size: few
J: TRBJ1-5
V: TRBV9

CDR3: CASSTRDRGVYEQYF
DNA: TGTGCCAGCAGTACCAGGGACAGGGGTGTCTACGAGCAGTACTTC
D: TRBD1
size: .
J: TRBJ2-7
V: TRBV27

CDR3: CASTMGPGVDTEAFF
DNA: TGTGCCAGCACCATGGGTCCAGGGGTCGACACTGAAGCTTTCTTT
D: .
size: .
J: TRBJ1-1
V: TRBV7-9

CDR3: CASSLPQPTDTQYF
DNA: TGCGCCAGCAGCTTGCCACAGCCCACAGATACGCAGTATTTT
D: .
size: once
J: TRBJ2-3
V: TRBV5-1

CDR3: CASSFQGAVGELFF
DNA: TGTGCCAGCAGCTTTCAAGGGGCAGTCGGGGAGCTGTTTTTT
D: .
size: .
J: TRBJ2-2
V: TRBV11-2

CDR3: CASSEFFTGDTYEQYF
DNA: TGTGCCAGCAGTGAATTTTTTACAGGGGATACCTACGAGCAGTACTTC
D: TRBD1
size: .
J: TRBJ2-7
V: TRBV25-1

CDR3: CATGTGDGYTF
DNA: TGTGCCACCGGGACAGGAGATGGCTACACCTTC
D: TRBD1
size: few
J: TRBJ1-2
V: TRBV10-3

CDR3: CASEPRGAVGYTF
DNA: TGTGCCAGCGAGCCTCGGGGGGCGGTTGGCTACACCTTC
D: .
size: once
J: TRBJ1-2
V: TRBV2

CDR3: CAWSVLLDTQYF
DNA: TGTGCCTGGAGTGTACTCTTAGATACGCAGTATTTT
D: .
size: .
J: TRBJ2-3
V: TRBV30

CDR3: CASSSMTGGAGSPLHF
DNA: TGTGCCAGCAGCTCCATGACAGGGGGCGCAGGTTCACCCCTCCACTTT
D: TRBD1
size: .
J: TRBJ1-6
V: TRBV7-6

CDR3: CATESGGNQETQYF
DNA: TGTGCCACCGAATCCGGGGGTAATCAAGAGACCCAGTACTTC
D: .
size: .
J: TRBJ2-5
V: TRBV15

CDR3: CASSGVFGTGGPSSYNEQFF
DNA: TGTGCCAGCAGCGGAGTTTTCGGGACAGGGGGTCCCAGCTCCTACAATGAGCAGTTCTTC
D: TRBD1
size: .
J: TRBJ2-1
V: TRBV9

CDR3: CASSWDRGEQFF
DNA: TGTGCCAGCAGTTGGGACAGGGGCGAGCAGTTCTTC
D: TRBD1
size: .
J: TRBJ2-1
V: TRBV6-1

CDR3: CASSKLDRGEQYF
DNA: TGTGCCAGCAGTAAGCTTGACAGGGGCGAGCAGTACTTC
D: TRBD1
size: .
J: TRBJ2-7
V: TRBV27

CDR3: CATSSSWGDPYF
DNA: TGTGCCACCAGCTCCTCGTGGGGGGACCCGTACTTC
D: .
size: .
J: TRBJ2-7
V: TRBV15

CDR3: CASSYFRRGLAANTDTQYF
DNA: TGTGCCAGCAGTTATTTTAGACGCGGACTAGCGGCAAACACAGATACGCAGTATTTT
D: TRBD2
size: .
J: TRBJ2-3
V: TRBV27

CDR3: CGPCLGTNTYEQYF
DNA: TGTGGCCCATGCTTAGGGACTAACACCTACGAGCAGTACTTC
D: TRBD2
size: .
J: TRBJ2-7
V: TRBV19

CDR3: CASSLSSGGVDEQFF
DNA: TGCGCCAGCAGCTTATCAAGCGGGGGGGTGGATGAGCAGTTCTTC
D: TRBD2
size: .
J: TRBJ2-1
V: TRBV5-1

CDR3: CATRGDRGPTGELFF
DNA: TGTGCCACCAGGGGGGACAGGGGCCCCACCGGGGAGCTGTTTTTT
D: TRBD1
size: once
J: TRBJ2-2
V: TRBV15

CDR3: CASSLLRDRASSGEQFF
DNA: TGTGCCAGCAGTTTATTGAGGGACAGGGCCTCATCGGGCGAGCAGTTCTTC
D: TRBD1
size: .
J: TRBJ2-1
V: TRBV27

CDR3: CASSRPRGRDEQFF
DNA: TGTGCCAGCAGCCGACCTCGGGGTAGAGATGAGCAGTTCTTC
D: .
size: .
J: TRBJ2-1
V: TRBV7-8

CDR3: CASSPLGTADTDTQYF
DNA: TGTGCCAGCTCACCACTCGGGACAGCGGACACAGATACGCAGTATTTT
D: TRBD1
size: .
J: TRBJ2-3
V: TRBV18

CDR3: CASTGGGDTGELFF
DNA: TGTGCCAGCACCGGCGGGGGGGACACCGGGGAGCTGTTTTTT
D: TRBD2
size: .
J: TRBJ2-2
V: TRBV5-6

CDR3: CASSSRLAGAPTYEQYF
DNA: TGTGCCAGCAGCTCACGACTAGCGGGGGCACCAACCTACGAGCAGTACTTC
D: TRBD2
size: .
J: TRBJ2-7
V: TRBV7-9

CDR3: CASLPTGVNQPQHF
DNA: TGTGCCAGCCTACCGACAGGGGTCAATCAGCCCCAGCATTTT
D: TRBD1
size: .
J: TRBJ1-5
V: TRBV2

CDR3: CASRGQDTEAFF
DNA: TGCGCCAGCAGGGGACAGGACACTGAAGCTTTCTTT
D: TRBD1
size: few
J: TRBJ1-1
V: TRBV5-1

CDR3: CASSPGAWDYEQYF
DNA: TGTGCCAGCTCACCAGGGGCCTGGGACTACGAGCAGTACTTC
D: .
size: .
J: TRBJ2-7
V: TRBV18

CDR3: CASSEVGDIEQYF
DNA: TGTGCCAGCAGTGAGGTAGGGGACATCGAGCAGTACTTC
D: .
size: once
J: TRBJ2-7
V: TRBV2

CDR3: CSSSLEPGGGYTF
DNA: TGTTCCAGCAGCTTAGAACCAGGAGGCGGCTACACCTTC
D: .
size: .
J: TRBJ1-2
V: TRBV7-9